A selection of T cell receptor beta chains follows, all from one sample in a study of post-analysis software for immune sequencing data. TCRdb re-derived calls from the PCR reads in MiXCR, one entry per CDR3 protein. Of about 200,000 distinct CDR3 sequences in the sample, approximately 28% were seen once. What was sequenced was blood. These receptors all come from a girl younger than 18 with multiple sclerosis. CDR3s include the opening cysteine and the closing phenylalanine or tryptophan. The order of the fields is CDR3 protein, CDR3 DNA, J gene, clone size, D gene, V gene. The D gene is left open where the match is weak. A row's size may be missing; if present it is once, few, many or a size class.

CASSQGHNRYEQFF TGTGCCAGCAGCCAAGGCCATAACCGCTATGAGCAGTTCTTC TRBJ2-1 few NA TRBV3-1
CASKTSGSYEQYF TGTGCCAGCAAGACTAGCGGGTCCTACGAGCAGTACTTC TRBJ2-7 once TRBD2 TRBV12-3/TRBV12-4
CASSYGRTGGTNTEAFF TGTGCCAGCAGTTATGGCCGAACAGGGGGCACTAACACTGAAGCTTTCTTT TRBJ1-1 NA TRBD1 TRBV6-5
CASSISPSGTDTQYF TGTGCCAGTAGTATTTCCCCTAGCGGCACAGATACGCAGTATTTT TRBJ2-3 few NA TRBV19
CSVEDSAGAGSFF TGCAGCGTTGAAGATTCGGCGGGAGCGGGGTCGTTCTTC TRBJ2-1 many TRBD2 TRBV29-1
CSARVGVETQFF TGCAGTGCTAGAGTAGGGGTGGAGACCCAGTTCTTC TRBJ2-1 NA NA TRBV20-1
CASSVTGFDEQYF TGCGCCAGCAGCGTGACCGGGTTCGACGAGCAGTACTTC TRBJ2-7 many NA TRBV5-1
CASRQGRYGYTF TGTGCCAGCAGGCAGGGGAGGTATGGCTACACCTTC TRBJ1-2 many NA TRBV28
CASSPRTTDTQYF TGTGCCAGCTCACCCCGTACCACAGATACGCAGTATTTT TRBJ2-3 many NA TRBV18
CATSRPRKGGSDTQYF TGTGCCACCAGCAGACCCCGGAAGGGGGGATCAGATACGCAGTATTTT TRBJ2-3 NA NA TRBV15
CSTLSGRLTDTQYF TGCAGCACCCTTAGCGGGAGGCTCACAGATACGCAGTATTTT TRBJ2-3 many TRBD2 TRBV29-1
CSALRYGYTF TGCAGTGCACTTCGCTATGGCTACACCTTC TRBJ1-2 few NA TRBV20-1
CATSRGENEKLFF TGTGCCACCAGCAGAGGGGAAAATGAAAAACTGTTTTTT TRBJ1-4 few NA TRBV15
CASQPNHYQETQYF TGTGCCAGCCAGCCCAACCACTACCAAGAGACCCAGTACTTC TRBJ2-5 many NA TRBV6-2/TRBV6-3
CASSLFPSGGLRETPYF TGTGCCAGCAGCTTGTTTCCTAGCGGGGGCCTCCGGGAGACCCCGTACTTC TRBJ2-5 NA TRBD2 TRBV5-6
CASNSEAGVTNEKLFF TGTGCCAGCAATTCAGAGGCAGGGGTGACTAATGAAAAACTGTTTTTT TRBJ1-4 NA NA TRBV28
CSVTTGQNTEAFF TGCAGCGTGACGACAGGGCAGAACACTGAAGCTTTCTTT TRBJ1-1 few TRBD1 TRBV29-1
CSARTSGRVRGTDTQYF TGCAGTGCCAGGACTAGCGGGAGGGTCAGGGGCACAGATACGCAGTATTTT TRBJ2-3 many TRBD2 TRBV20-1
CASSSGQGWMNYGYTF TGCGCCAGCAGCTCAGGACAGGGGTGGATGAACTATGGCTACACCTTC TRBJ1-2 few TRBD1 TRBV5-1
CATSARGTTEAFF TGTGCCACCAGCGCGCGGGGGACGACTGAAGCTTTCTTT TRBJ1-1 NA NA TRBV15
CSVGTGRDTGELFF TGCAGCGTTGGGACAGGGAGGGACACCGGGGAGCTGTTTTTT TRBJ2-2 few NA TRBV29-1
CASRSGPSTDTQYF TGTGCCAGCAGAAGCGGACCCAGCACAGATACGCAGTATTTT TRBJ2-3 many NA TRBV7-2
CAWSEQGGNYGYTF TGTGCCTGGAGTGAACAGGGGGGGAACTATGGCTACACCTTC TRBJ1-2 NA TRBD1 TRBV30
CASSLTPDRGLYEQYF TGCGCCAGCAGCTTGACTCCAGACAGGGGGTTATACGAGCAGTACTTC TRBJ2-7 few TRBD1 TRBV5-1
CASRVPAKGSGANVLTF TGTGCCAGCAGGGTCCCCGCCAAGGGCTCTGGGGCCAACGTCCTGACTTTC TRBJ2-6 many NA TRBV6-1
CATSPATLSGGYTF TGTGCCACCTCACCGGCTACCCTCAGCGGTGGCTACACCTTC TRBJ1-2 NA NA TRBV28
CASRGPGTSGEFDEQYF TGTGCCAGCAGGGGGCCCGGGACTAGCGGGGAATTCGATGAGCAGTACTTC TRBJ2-7 NA TRBD2 TRBV12-3/TRBV12-4
CASSPGQGDNQPQHF TGTGCCAGCAGCCCCGGGCAGGGGGACAATCAGCCCCAGCATTTT TRBJ1-5 NA TRBD1 TRBV12-3/TRBV12-4
CASSQGEGLAYNEQFF TGCGCCAGCAGCCAAGGGGAAGGGTTAGCCTACAATGAGCAGTTCTTC TRBJ2-1 NA NA TRBV4-3
CASQANTEAFF TGTGCCTCACAGGCGAACACTGAAGCTTTCTTT TRBJ1-1 few NA TRBV30
CASTLTGSSSYNEQFF TGTGCCAGCACTTTGACAGGGTCCAGCTCCTACAATGAGCAGTTCTTC TRBJ2-1 many TRBD1 TRBV25-1
CASSPQGIYEQYF TGTGCCAGCAGCCCACAGGGGATCTACGAGCAGTACTTC TRBJ2-7 many TRBD1 TRBV11-2
CATSDAGREDTQYF TGTGCCACCAGTGATGCTGGACGGGAAGATACGCAGTATTTT TRBJ2-3 many NA TRBV24-1
CASSRSGSGANVLTF TGTGCCAGCAGTAGATCAGGCTCTGGGGCCAACGTCCTGACTTTC TRBJ2-6 NA NA TRBV25-1
CSAQLGPEAFF TGCAGCGCACAACTAGGGCCTGAAGCTTTCTTT TRBJ1-1 NA NA TRBV29-1
CASSFQGPGEQFF TGTGCCAGCAGCTTCCAGGGGCCCGGTGAGCAGTTCTTC TRBJ2-1 NA NA TRBV7-8
CASTLDRYGYTF TGTGCCAGCACTTTGGACAGATATGGCTACACCTTC TRBJ1-2 few NA TRBV2
CASSPRLIGYTF TGTGCCAGCAGTCCCCGGTTAATTGGCTACACCTTC TRBJ1-2 few NA TRBV12-3/TRBV12-4
CATSDSSGTSGGGRDTQYF TGTGCCACCAGTGATTCTTCCGGGACTAGCGGGGGGGGACGTGATACGCAGTATTTT TRBJ2-3 few TRBD2 TRBV24-1
CASSDCGQGATGYTF TGCGCCAGCAGCGACTGCGGACAGGGGGCAACTGGCTACACCTTC TRBJ1-2 NA TRBD1 TRBV5-1
CASSPMPKDEQYF TGCGCCAGCAGCCCTATGCCAAAGGACGAGCAGTACTTC TRBJ2-7 many NA TRBV4-1
CASIRGDLDNEQFF TGTGCCAGCATAAGGGGGGACTTGGACAATGAGCAGTTCTTC TRBJ2-1 NA NA TRBV28
CASNKPTGGGYTF TGTGCCAGCAACAAACCCACAGGCGGTGGCTACACCTTC TRBJ1-2 few NA TRBV28
CASSLRLALGTQYF TGTGCCAGCAGCCTACGACTAGCGTTGGGGACCCAGTACTTC TRBJ2-5 once TRBD2 TRBV7-2
CSATRQGPLSYNSPLHF TGCAGTGCTACCCGACAGGGGCCCCTCTCCTATAATTCACCCCTCCACTTT TRBJ1-6 few TRBD1 TRBV20-1
CASSQSRSGNGQFF TGTGCCAGCAGCCAATCCCGATCAGGTAATGGGCAGTTCTTC TRBJ2-1 few NA TRBV3-1
CASSGGPYNEQFF TGTGCCAGCAGTGGGGGGCCTTACAATGAGCAGTTCTTC TRBJ2-1 many NA TRBV6-1
CASRTFGVNGEKLFF TGCGCCAGCCGCACCTTCGGCGTTAATGGGGAAAAACTGTTTTTT TRBJ1-4 NA NA TRBV5-1
CATSRGDSTGGQPQHF TGTGCCACCAGCAGAGGGGACTCAACGGGGGGGCAGCCCCAGCATTTT TRBJ1-5 few NA TRBV15